This TCR beta chain was sequenced during a study of T cell responses to AZD1222 COVID-19 vaccine. Findings of the study overall: Possibly, clonal diversity was underestimated; donors were largely white British and included more females. Unmutated regions of variants are reportedly targeted by nearly half of spike-specific TCRs.

CDR3 length: 15 residues. Germline V gene lookup returns CDR1 MNHEY and CDR2 SVGAGI. V gave up 5 bases and J gave up 5 bases, with 17 bases separating them. By share of the sample, this clone is medium-sized. What it recognizes is unknown. This table comes from immunoSEQ multiplex PCR, and its TCRdb copy is limited to in-frame clones, with some not included. Altogether more than 90,000 clones are present, about nine tenths being singletons, with the ten largest covering approximately 1.2%. V is TRBV6-5 and J is TRBJ2-3, with D maybe TRBD1 (6 bases). The sequence came from an adult in good health. Sequencing was performed on peripheral blood, taken on day 0 of AZD1222 vaccination. CDR3 amino acids: CASSRAQGHGDTQYF. CDR3 DNA sequence: TGTGCCAGCAGTCGAGCGCAGGGGCATGGAGATACGCAGTATTTT.